The subject of this entry is one TCR beta chain. Its matching antigen is unknown. Some clones are missing from TCRdb's copy, which holds only in-frame ones; the method was immunoSEQ multiplex PCR. The table shows about 97,000 clones, with approximately 75% occurring only once. V lost 0 bases, J lost 1 base, and 16 bases lay in between. The CDR3 is made up of 17 amino acids. Germline values: CDR1 SGDLS, CDR2 YYNGEE. This sample was taken from a study of radiotherapy plus CTLA-4 blockade in lung cancer. Overall study context: Objective responses were seen in 18% of patients, disease control in about 33%. The study's findings and limits: Following radiotherapy plus ipilimumab, tumor-derived TCR clones expanded in the blood.

Material: peripheral blood, obtained from a patient treated with radiotherapy plus ipilimumab. The sequence was collected from a human donor with non-small cell lung cancer who had a partial response to radiotherapy plus ipilimumab. Some clones in this sample may be carry-over from other donors' samples. This chain joins TRBV9 and TRBJ2-5, with D unclear. CDR3 DNA sequence: TGTGCCAGCAGCGTAGGATTATCAGCCAGGTCCCAAGAGACCCAGTACTTC. It specifies CASSVGLSARSQETQYF.